These T cell receptor beta chains were read from a single sample in a study of siplizumab effects on memory and regulatory T cells. Data came from immunoSEQ multiplex PCR; TCRdb stores just in-frame clones and leaves some out. The table records nearly 85,000 clones, roughly 87% of them present only once. The specimen was Tregs sorted from blood. These receptors were taken from a human donor in good health. CDR3s leave out the opening cysteine and the closing phenylalanine or tryptophan.

j_gene	v_gene	len	CDR3aa
TRBJ2-7	TRBV28	11	ASSRSLSYEQY
TRBJ1-1	TRBV1	18	TSSRGQGSKTVPVNTEAF
TRBJ2-7	TRBV7-3	12	ASSRDRYSYEQY
-	TRBV5-1	11	ASSLGQSYEQY
TRBJ1-1	TRBV27	11	ASRSLVNTEAF
TRBJ2-7	TRBV14	13	ASSQVQGAGYEQY
TRBJ1-2	TRBV28	10	AGRTLNYGYT
TRBJ2-7	TRBV5-6	12	ASSLFREAAEQY
TRBJ2-1	TRBV9	15	ASSVEPTSGAYNEQF
TRBJ1-1	TRBV18	17	ASSPNRGSPGTGNTEAF
TRBJ2-5	TRBV2	12	ASVNRGGQETQY
TRBJ2-5	TRBV4-1	15	ASSQDGTSGGLETQY
TRBJ1-1	TRBV19	12	ASSFRAGLAEAF
TRBJ1-5	TRBV2	12	ASTPGRYNQPQH
TRBJ1-1	TRBV5-3	14	ARSLGLGGMNTEAF
TRBJ2-1	TRBV6-5	12	ASSYHRTTKEQF
TRBJ2-5	TRBV29-1	12	SVGNGGAKETQY
TRBJ2-7	TRBV27	11	ASSRAPEIWQY
TRBJ2-7	TRBV5-4	11	ASSLGMGAEQY
TRBJ2-6	TRBV5-1	14	ASSLVGQGGANVLT
TRBJ1-3	TRBV21-1	12	ASSPGGNGNTIY
TRBJ1-2	TRBV25-1	16	ASSDPGTGWLSPYGYT
TRBJ2-3	TRBV7-3	13	ASSLSGVRTDTQY
TRBJ2-7	TRBV6-6	11	ASSGRGFGEQY
TRBJ1-1	TRBV28	11	ASSSQGRRLAF
TRBJ1-4	TRBV10-3	12	AISEGQANEKLF
TRBJ2-7	TRBV6-5	10	ASSYAGVEQY
TRBJ2-7	TRBV18	9	ASSLDYEQY
TRBJ1-1	TRBV19	10	ASRQRGTEAF
TRBJ2-2	TRBV4-1	12	ASSQDWNTGELF
TRBJ2-5	TRBV10-3	13	AISDLKGGWETQY
TRBJ1-3	TRBV15	12	ATSSRGSGNTIY
TRBJ1-3	TRBV25-1	13	ASSDPGRSGNTIY
TRBJ2-7	TRBV11-1	13	ASSEDRGPTYEQY
TRBJ1-4	TRBV5-6	12	ASSLQGAGEKLF
TRBJ1-3	TRBV6-5	14	ASSYSQAASGNTIY